This TCR beta chain was documented in a study of cytomegalovirus exposure and HLA in healthy donors. Researchers ran the PCR with 60 Vbeta and 13 Jbeta primers. Sequenced by immunoSEQ multiplex PCR; TCRdb stores in-frame clones only, minus some. This sample's table has some 130,000 clones. The germline CDR1 and CDR2 sequences are ENHRY and SYGVKD. The CDR3 runs 11 residues. The V end lost 4 bases, the J end lost 5 bases, and 6 bases lay between the germline ends. The rearrangement uses TRBV10-3 and TRBJ2-7; D not resolved. The source material was PBMCs. The sequence came from a man younger than 35 in good health and CMV-seronegative. In nucleotides, the CDR3 is TGTGCCATCAGTGGAGGAAACGAGCAGTACTTC. Its protein is CAISGGNEQYF.